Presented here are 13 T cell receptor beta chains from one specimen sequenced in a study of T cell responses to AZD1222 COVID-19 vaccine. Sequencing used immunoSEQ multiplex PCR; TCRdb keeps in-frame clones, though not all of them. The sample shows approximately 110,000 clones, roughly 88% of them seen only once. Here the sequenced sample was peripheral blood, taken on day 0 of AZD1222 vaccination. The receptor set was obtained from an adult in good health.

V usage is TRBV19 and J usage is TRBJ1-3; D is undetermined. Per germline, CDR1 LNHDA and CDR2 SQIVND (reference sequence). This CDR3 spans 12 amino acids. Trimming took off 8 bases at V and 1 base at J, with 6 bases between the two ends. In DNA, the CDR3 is TGTGCCAGTCGCGGATCTGGAAACACCATATATTTT. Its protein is CASRGSGNTIYF.

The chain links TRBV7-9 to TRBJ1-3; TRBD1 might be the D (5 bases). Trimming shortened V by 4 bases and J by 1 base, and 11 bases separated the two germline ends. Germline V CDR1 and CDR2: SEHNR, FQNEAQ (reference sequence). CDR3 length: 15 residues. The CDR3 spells CASSSVGPSGNTIYF. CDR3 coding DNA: TGTGCCAGCAGCTCCGTGGGACCGTCTGGAAACACCATATATTTT.

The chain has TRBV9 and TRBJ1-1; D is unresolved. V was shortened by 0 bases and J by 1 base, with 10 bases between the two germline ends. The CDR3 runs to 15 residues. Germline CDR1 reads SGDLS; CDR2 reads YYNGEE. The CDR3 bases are TGTGCCAGCAGCGTAGAAGACACCCAGAACACTGAAGCTTTCTTT. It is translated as CASSVEDTQNTEAFF.

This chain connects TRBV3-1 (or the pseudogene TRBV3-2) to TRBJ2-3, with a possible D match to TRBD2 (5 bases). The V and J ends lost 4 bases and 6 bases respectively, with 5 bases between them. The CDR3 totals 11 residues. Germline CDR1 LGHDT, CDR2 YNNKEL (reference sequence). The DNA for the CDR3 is TGTGCCAGCAGCCCGGGGGATACGCAGTATTTT. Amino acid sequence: CASSPGDTQYF.

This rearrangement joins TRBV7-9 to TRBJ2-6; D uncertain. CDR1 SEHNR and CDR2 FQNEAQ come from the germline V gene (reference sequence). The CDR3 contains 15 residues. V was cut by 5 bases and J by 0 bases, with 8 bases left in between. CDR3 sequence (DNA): TGTGCCAGCAGCCGCAGTGGCTCTGGGGCCAACGTCCTGACTTTC. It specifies CASSRSGSGANVLTF.

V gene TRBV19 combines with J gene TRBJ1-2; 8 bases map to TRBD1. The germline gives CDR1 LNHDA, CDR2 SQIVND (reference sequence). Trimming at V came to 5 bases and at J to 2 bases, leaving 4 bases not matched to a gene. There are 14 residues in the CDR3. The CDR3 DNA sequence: TGTGCCAGTAGTGGGACAGGCCTGAACTATGGCTACACCTTC. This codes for CASSGTGLNYGYTF.

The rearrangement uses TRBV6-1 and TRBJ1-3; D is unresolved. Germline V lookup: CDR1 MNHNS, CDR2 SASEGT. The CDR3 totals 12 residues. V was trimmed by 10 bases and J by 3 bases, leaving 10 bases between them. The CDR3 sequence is CATDYVGNTIYF. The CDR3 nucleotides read TGTGCCACCGACTACGTTGGAAACACCATATATTTT.

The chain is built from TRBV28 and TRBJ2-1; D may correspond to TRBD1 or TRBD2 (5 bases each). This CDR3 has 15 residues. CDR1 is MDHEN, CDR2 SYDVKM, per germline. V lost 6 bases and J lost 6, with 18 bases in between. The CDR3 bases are TGTGCCAGCAGACTACCCGGGACCTGGGTCAATGAGCAGTTCTTC. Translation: CASRLPGTWVNEQFF.

CDR3 amino acids: CASSLGGAGANVLTF. CDR3 nucleotides: TGTGCCAGCAGCTTGGGGGGAGCTGGGGCCAACGTCCTGACTTTC. V gene TRBV7-3 combines with J gene TRBJ2-6; D is perhaps TRBD2 (6 bases). Germline V gives CDR1 SGHTA, CDR2 FQGTGA. The V end lost 3 bases, the J end lost 2 bases, and 8 bases lay between the germline ends. The CDR3 length is 15 residues. The complete variable domain, with remaining parts taken from reference TRBV7-3 and TRBJ2-6, reads GAGVSQTPSNKVTEKGKYVELRCDPISGHTALYWYRQSLGQGPEFLIYFQGTGAADDSGLPNDRFFAVRPEGSVSTLKIQRTERGDSAVYLCASSLGGAGANVLTFGAGSRLTVL.

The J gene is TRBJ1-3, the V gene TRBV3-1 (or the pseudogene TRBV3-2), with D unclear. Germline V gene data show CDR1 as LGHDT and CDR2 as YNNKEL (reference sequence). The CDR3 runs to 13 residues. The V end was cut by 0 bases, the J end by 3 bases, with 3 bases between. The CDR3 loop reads CASSQESGNTIYF. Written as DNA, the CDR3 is TGTGCCAGCAGCCAAGAGAGTGGAAACACCATATATTTT.

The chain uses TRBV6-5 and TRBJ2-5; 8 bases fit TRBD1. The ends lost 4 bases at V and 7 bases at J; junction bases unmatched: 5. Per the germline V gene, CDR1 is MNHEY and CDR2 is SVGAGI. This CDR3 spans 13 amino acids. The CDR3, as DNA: TGTGCCAGCAGTTCGGGACAGGCGGGGACCCAGTACTTC. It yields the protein CASSSGQAGTQYF.

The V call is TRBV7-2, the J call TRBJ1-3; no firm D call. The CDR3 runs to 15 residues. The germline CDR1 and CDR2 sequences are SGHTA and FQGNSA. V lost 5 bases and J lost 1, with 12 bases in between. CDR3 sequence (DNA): TGTGCCAGCAGCCAACAGCCGGAATCTGGAAACACCATATATTTT. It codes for CASSQQPESGNTIYF.

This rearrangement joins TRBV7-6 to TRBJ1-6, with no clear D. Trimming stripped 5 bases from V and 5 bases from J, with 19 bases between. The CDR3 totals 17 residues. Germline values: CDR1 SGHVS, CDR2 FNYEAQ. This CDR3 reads CASSQRSSQRDNSPLHF. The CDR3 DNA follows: TGTGCCAGCAGCCAAAGAAGCAGCCAGCGAGATAATTCACCCCTCCACTTT. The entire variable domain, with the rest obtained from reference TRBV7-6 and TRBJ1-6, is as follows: GAGVSQSPRYKVTKRGQDVALRCDPISGHVSLYWYRQALGQGPEFLTYFNYEAQQDKSGLPNDRFSAERPEGSISTLTIQRTEQRDSAMYRCASSQRSSQRDNSPLHFGNGTRLTVT.